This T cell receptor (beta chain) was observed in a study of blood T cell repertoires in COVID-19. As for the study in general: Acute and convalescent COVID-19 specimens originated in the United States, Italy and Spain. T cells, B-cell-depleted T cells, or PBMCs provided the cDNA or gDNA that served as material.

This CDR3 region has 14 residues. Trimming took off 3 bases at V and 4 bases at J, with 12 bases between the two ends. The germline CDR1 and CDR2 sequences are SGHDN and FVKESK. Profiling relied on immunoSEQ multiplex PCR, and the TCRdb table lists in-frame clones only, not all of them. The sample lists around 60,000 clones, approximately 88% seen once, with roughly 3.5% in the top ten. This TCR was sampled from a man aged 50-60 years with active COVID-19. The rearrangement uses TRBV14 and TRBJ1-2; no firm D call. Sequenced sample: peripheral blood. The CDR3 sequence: CASSHNTRGYGYTF. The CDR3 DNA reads TGTGCCAGCAGCCATAATACACGAGGCTATGGCTACACCTTC.